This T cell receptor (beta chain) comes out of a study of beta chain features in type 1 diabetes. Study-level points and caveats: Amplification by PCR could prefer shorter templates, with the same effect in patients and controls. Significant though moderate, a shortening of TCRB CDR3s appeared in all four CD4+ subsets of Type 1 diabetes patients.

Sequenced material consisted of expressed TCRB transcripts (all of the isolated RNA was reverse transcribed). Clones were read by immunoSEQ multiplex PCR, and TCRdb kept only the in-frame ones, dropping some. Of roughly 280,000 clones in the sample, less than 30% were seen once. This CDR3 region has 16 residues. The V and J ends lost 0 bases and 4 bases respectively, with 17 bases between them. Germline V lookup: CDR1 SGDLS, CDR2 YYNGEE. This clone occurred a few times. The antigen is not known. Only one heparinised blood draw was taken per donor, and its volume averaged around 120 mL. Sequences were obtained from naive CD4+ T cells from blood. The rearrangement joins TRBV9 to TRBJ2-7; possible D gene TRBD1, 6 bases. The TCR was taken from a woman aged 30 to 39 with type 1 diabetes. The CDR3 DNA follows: TGTGCCAGCAGCGTAGGGGTAACAGGGTTAACATACGAGCAGTACTTC. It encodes CASSVGVTGLTYEQYF.